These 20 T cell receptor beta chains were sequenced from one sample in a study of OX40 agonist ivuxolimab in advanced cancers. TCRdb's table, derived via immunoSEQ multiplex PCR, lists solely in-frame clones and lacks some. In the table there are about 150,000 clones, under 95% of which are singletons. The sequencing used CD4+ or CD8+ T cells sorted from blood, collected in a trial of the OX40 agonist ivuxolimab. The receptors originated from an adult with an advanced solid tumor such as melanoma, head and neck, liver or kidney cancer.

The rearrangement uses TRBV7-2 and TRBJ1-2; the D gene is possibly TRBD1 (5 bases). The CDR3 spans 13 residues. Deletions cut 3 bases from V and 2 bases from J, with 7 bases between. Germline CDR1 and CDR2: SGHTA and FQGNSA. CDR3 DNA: TGTGCCAGCAGCTTGAACAGGAACTATGGCTACACCTTC. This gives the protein CASSLNRNYGYTF.

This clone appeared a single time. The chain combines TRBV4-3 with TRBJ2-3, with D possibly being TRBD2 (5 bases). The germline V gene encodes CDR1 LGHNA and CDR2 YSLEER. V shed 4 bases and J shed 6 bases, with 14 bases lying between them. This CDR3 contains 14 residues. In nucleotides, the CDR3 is TGCGCCAGCAGCCTAACTCCGGACTGGGATACGCAGTATTTT. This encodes CASSLTPDWDTQYF.

This CDR3 is CASSLGQLYSYEQYF. The CDR3 DNA follows: TGTGCCAGCAGCTTAGGACAGCTCTACTCCTACGAGCAGTACTTC. V is TRBV5-6 and J is TRBJ2-7, with a weak D call TRBD1 (6 bases). The CDR3 sequence is 15 residues long. In germline, CDR1 is SGHDT, CDR2 YYEEEE. The V and J ends lost 2 bases and 0 bases respectively, with 12 bases between them.

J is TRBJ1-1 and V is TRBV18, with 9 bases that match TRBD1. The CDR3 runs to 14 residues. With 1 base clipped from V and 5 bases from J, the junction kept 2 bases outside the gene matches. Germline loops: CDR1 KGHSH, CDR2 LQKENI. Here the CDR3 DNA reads TGTGCCAGCTCACCACTTGGACAGGGGACTGAAGCTTTCTTT. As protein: CASSPLGQGTEAFF.

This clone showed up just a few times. The CDR3 here is CAISAVPGGQPQHF. As DNA, the CDR3 is TGTGCCATCAGTGCGGTGCCAGGGGGCCAGCCCCAGCATTTT. The chain joins TRBV10-3 to TRBJ1-5, with TRBD1 matching 8 bases. CDR3 size: 14 residues. Germline lookup yields CDR1 ENHRY and CDR2 SYGVKD. With V trimmed by 4 bases and J by 7 bases, 6 bases remained unmatched.

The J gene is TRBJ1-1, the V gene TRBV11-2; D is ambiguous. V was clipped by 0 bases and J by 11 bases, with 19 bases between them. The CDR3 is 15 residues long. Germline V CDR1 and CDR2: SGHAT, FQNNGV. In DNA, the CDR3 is TGTGCCAGCAGCTTAGATCGGCCGGAAACGTCGGGGGCTTTCTTT. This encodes CASSLDRPETSGAFF.

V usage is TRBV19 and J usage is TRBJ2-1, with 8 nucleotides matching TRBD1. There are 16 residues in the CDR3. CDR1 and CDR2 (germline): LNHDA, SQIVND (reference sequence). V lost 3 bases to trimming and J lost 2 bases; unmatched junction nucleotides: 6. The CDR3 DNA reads TGTGCCAGTAGTATTCGACAGGGGTCCACCTACAATGAGCAGTTCTTC. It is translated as CASSIRQGSTYNEQFF.

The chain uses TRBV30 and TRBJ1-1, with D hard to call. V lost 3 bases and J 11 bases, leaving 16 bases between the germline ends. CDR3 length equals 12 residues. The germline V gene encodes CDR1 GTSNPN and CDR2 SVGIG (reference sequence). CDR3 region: CAWSLGAGWAFF. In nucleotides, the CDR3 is TGTGCCTGGAGCCTTGGCGCCGGGTGGGCTTTCTTT.

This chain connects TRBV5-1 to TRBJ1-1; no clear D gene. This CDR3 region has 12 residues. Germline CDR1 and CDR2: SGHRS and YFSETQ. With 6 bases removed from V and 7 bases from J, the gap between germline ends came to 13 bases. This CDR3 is CASNKGRDEAFF. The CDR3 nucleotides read TGCGCCAGCAACAAGGGAAGGGATGAAGCTTTCTTT.

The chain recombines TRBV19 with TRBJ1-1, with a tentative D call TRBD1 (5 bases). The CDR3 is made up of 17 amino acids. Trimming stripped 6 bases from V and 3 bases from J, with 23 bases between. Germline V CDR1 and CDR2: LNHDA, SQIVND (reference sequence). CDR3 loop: CASRPRGRVGRDTEAFF. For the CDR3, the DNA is TGTGCCAGTAGACCCCGGGGGAGGGTAGGTCGTGACACTGAAGCTTTCTTT.

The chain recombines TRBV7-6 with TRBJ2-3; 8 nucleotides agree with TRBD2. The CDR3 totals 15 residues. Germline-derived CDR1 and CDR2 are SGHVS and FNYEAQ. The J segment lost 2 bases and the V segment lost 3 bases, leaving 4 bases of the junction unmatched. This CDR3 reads CASSFSSGSTDTQYF. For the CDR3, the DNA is TGTGCCAGCAGCTTTTCTAGCGGGTCCACAGATACGCAGTATTTT.

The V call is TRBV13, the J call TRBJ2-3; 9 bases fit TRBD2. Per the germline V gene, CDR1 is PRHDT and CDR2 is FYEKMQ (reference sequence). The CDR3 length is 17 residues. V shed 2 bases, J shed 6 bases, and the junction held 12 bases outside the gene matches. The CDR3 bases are TGTGCCAGCAGCTTAACGCCGGGACTAGCTGTGGCGGATACGCAGTATTTT. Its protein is CASSLTPGLAVADTQYF.

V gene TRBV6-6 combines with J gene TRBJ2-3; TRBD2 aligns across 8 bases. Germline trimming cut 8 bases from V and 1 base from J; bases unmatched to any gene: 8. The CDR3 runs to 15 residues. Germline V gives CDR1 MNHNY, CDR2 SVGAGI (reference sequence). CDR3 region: CASSFTGGGTDTQYF. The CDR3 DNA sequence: TGTGCCAGCTCGTTTACGGGGGGGGGCACAGATACGCAGTATTTT.

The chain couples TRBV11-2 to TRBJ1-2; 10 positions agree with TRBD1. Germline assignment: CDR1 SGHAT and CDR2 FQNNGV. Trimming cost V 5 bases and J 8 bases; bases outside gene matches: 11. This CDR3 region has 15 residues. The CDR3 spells CASSADRGRFGGYTF. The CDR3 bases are TGTGCCAGCAGCGCCGACAGGGGGCGCTTCGGGGGCTACACCTTC.

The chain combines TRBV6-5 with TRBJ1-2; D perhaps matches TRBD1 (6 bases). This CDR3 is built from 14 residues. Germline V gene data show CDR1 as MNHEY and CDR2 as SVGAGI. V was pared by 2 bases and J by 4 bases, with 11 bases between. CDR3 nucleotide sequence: TGTGCCAGCAGTTACGGGGGGCGCGGCTATGGCTACACCTTC. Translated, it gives CASSYGGRGYGYTF.

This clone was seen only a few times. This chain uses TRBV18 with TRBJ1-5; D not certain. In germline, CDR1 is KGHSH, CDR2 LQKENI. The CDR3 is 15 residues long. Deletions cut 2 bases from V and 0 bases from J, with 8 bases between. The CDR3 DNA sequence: TGTGCCAGCTCACCAGGACCGAATAGCAATCAGCCCCAGCATTTT. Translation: CASSPGPNSNQPQHF. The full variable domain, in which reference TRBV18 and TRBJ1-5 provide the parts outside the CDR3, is NAGVMQNPRHLVRRRGQEARLRCSPMKGHSHVYWYRQLPEEGLKFMVYLQKENIIDESGMPKERFSAEFPKEGPSILRIQQVVRGDSAAYFCASSPGPNSNQPQHFGDGTRLSIL.

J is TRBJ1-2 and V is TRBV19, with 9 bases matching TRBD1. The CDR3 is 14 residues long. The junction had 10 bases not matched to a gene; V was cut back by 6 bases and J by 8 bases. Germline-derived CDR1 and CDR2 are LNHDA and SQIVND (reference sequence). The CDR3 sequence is CASRGDRVIGGYTF. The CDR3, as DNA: TGTGCCAGTAGGGGGGACAGGGTGATTGGCGGCTACACCTTC. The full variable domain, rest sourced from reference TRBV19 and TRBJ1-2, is DGGITQSPKYLFRKEGQNVTLSCEQNLNHDAMYWYRQDPGQGLRLIYYSQIVNDFQKGDIAEGYSVSREKKESFPLTVTSAQKNPTAFYLCASRGDRVIGGYTFGSGTRLTVV.

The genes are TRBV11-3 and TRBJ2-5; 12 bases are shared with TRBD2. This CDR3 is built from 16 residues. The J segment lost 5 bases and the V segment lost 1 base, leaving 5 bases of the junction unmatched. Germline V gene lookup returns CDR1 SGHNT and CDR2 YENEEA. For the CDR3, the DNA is TGTGCCAGCAGCTTAGGGCGACTAGCGGGAGTGGAGACCCAGTACTTC. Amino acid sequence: CASSLGRLAGVETQYF.

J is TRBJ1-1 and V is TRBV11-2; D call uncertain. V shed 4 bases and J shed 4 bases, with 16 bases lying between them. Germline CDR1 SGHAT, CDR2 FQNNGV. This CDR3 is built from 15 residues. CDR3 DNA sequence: TGTGCCAGCAGCTCGGGGTCCGGGTCGGGCACTGAAGCTTTCTTT. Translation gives CASSSGSGSGTEAFF.

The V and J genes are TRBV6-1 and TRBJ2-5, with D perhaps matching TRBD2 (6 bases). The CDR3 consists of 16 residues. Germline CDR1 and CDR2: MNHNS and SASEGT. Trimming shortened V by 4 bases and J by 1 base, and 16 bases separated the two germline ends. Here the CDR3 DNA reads TGTGCCAGCAGTGCATCCGTGGCGGGAACCCAAGAGACCCAGTACTTC. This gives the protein CASSASVAGTQETQYF.